This record covers a single T cell receptor (beta chain). This sample stems from a study of CD8+ T cells in alopecia areata. As to treatment: oral pan-JAK inhibitor, 5-10 mg twice daily. Sequencing templates came from extracted RNA that was reverse transcribed into cDNA. Measured with immunoSEQ multiplex PCR; TCRdb has only the in-frame clones, and not every one. This sample has about 200,000 clones, with 55% to 75% found just once. The receptor comes from a human donor with alopecia areata. This material consisted of CD4+ T cells sorted from blood, taken at week 24, from a patient treated with tofacitinib.

Here the CDR3 DNA reads TGTGCCAGCAGCTTAGGACAAGACGAGCAGTACTTC. It codes for CASSLGQDEQYF. The chain joins TRBV7-6 to TRBJ2-7; D unresolved. This CDR3 comprises 12 residues. V was trimmed by 1 base and J by 5 bases, leaving 6 bases between them. In germline, CDR1 is SGHVS, CDR2 FNYEAQ. Drawing the rest from reference TRBV7-6 and TRBJ2-7, the complete variable domain is GAGVSQSPRYKVTKRGQDVALRCDPISGHVSLYWYRQALGQGPEFLTYFNYEAQQDKSGLPNDRFSAERPEGSISTLTIQRTEQRDSAMYRCASSLGQDEQYFGPGTRLTVT.